This T cell receptor beta chain was sequenced for a study of blood T cells in healthy people across ages (dated by TCRdb to 2015 to 2017). Notes on the research overall: In model experiments, template switching captured about one uniquely barcoded TCR beta cDNA molecule for every two T cells. Four age groups were formed from the donors: young (average approximately 15 years), middle-aged (approximately 40), aged (under 70) and long-lived (roughly 81). To track age-related changes in TCR beta repertoire diversity, the study relied on deep sequencing normalized with unique cDNA molecular identifiers. For two donors (one aged 18 to 30 and one aged 80 or older), the study analyzed two additional independent replicas of 1 million unique cDNA reads from the same blood draw. To avoid experimental bias, donors of different ages were randomly spread across the sequencing lanes. General findings and caveats noted by the study authors: There was a strong correlation between observed TCR beta diversity and the percentage of naive T cells measured by flow cytometry. Bulk unsorted PBMC profiling prevented conclusive comparison of naive and antigen-experienced compartments. Estimates of total diversity from one million sequenced T cells were regarded as lower bounds and underestimates. Compared with the aged group, the long-lived group had more naive CD4+ T cells, fewer expanded clones and increased TCR diversity, a pattern suggesting age selection. Observed TCR beta diversity per million T cells fell roughly linearly with age, and a significant reduction was already apparent by age about 36. Donor CMV infection status was unknown, potentially confounding age-related changes in expanded clonotypes.

Receptors were amplified or captured by 5' RACE. Sequencing was carried out with an Illumina HiSeq 2500. The second PCR ran for roughly 7 to 11 cycles and used a J-beta primer mix along with a sample-barcoded 5' primer. A template-switch 5' adaptor carrying 12 random nucleotides introduced a unique molecular identifier onto each TCR beta cDNA molecule. Each sample yielded at least 2.5 million CDR3-containing paired-end reads. First-strand cDNA synthesis was performed from all RNA using the Mint cDNA synthesis kit, with priming by a TRBC-specific oligonucleotide. All cDNA was treated with uracil-DNA glycosylase and then went through a first 18-cycle PCR with the universal primers M1SS and BC2_uni_R. The source study handled its data this way. For normalization, 1 million high-quality reads were randomly selected from each sample, with every read carrying a distinct molecular identifier. Reads with shared molecular identifiers were discarded instead of being binned into consensus sequences. MiTCR, with a Q25 quality threshold and the strictest error-elimination algorithm, was used for CDR3 identification, clonotype clustering and error correction. A nonparametric unseen species model with Euler transformation was used to estimate a lower bound on total TCR beta diversity. Starting from the raw public reads, TCRdb applied fastp trimming at Q25, assembled clones with MiXCR and retained in-frame beta chains. Each CDR3 protein gets just one entry, which takes the most common genes and DNA from the rows behind it. TCRdb's processing, not the study's, gives the V and J calls here. The sample table shows about 1.4 million distinct CDR3 sequences, and roughly 64% are seen once. The ten largest clones represent about 6.3% of the sample.

The CDR3 sequence holds 15 residues, the cysteine and phenylalanine included. The sequence is cut down to CDR3 DNA, 45 bases in frame from base 1. Trimming costs V 4 bases and J 5 bases, and their ends lie 15 bases apart. According to the germline V gene (reference sequence), CDR1 reads SEHNR and CDR2 reads FQNEAQ. A note on this clonotype: Which antigen it targets is not known. No per-base quality is available; no much larger clone lies one base away.

Systemically healthy Caucasian individuals from Russia, approximately 39 in total and aged about 6 to 90 years, were included as donors. Each donor gave 8.5 to 10 milliliters of peripheral blood, collected into EDTA-treated Vacutainer tubes. PBMCs were isolated by Ficoll-Paque density-gradient centrifugation, with at least 7 million obtained per sample. Total RNA, at least 5 micrograms per sample, was extracted from PBMCs with Trizol reagent. Naive CD45RAhigh/CD27high T cell percentages were measured by flow cytometry on a PBMC aliquot from every donor. The specimen sequenced was blood. This receptor chain uses TRBV7-9 and TRBJ2-1; the D gene identity is not certain. This receptor was identified in a man aged 18 to 30 in good health. The CDR3 in this case is CASSSETARHNEQFF. The nucleotide sequence reads TGTGCCAGCAGCTCGGAGACTGCGCGCCACAATGAGCAGTTCTTC.